Shown below are 10 T cell receptor beta chains from a single sample sequenced in a study of T cell clonotyping in hematopoietic cell transplantation (dated by TCRdb to about 2021). The library was built by means of the immunoSEQ multiplex PCR assay. In TCRdb, the immuneACCESS table is reduced to in-frame sequences with V and J assigned. These tables do not hold every clone; where another copy was compared, an unresolved V gene accounts for under half, and the others remain unexplained. The sample table contains about 47,000 clones; only one count was recorded for roughly four fifths of them. The ten most abundant clones make up roughly 5.7% of the sample. According to the study, the label for this sample's time point signals: recipient sample about 28 days before transplant, after cytoreduction. This specimen consisted of peripheral blood mononuclear cells, obtained before stem cell transplant. The receptors derive from a man aged 55 to 69 with myelodysplastic syndrome. Some clones in this sample may be carry-over from other donors' samples.

V gene TRBV7-9 combines with J gene TRBJ2-7; weak D call: TRBD1 (5 bases). This CDR3 has 12 amino acids. V shed 4 bases and J shed 4 bases, with 8 bases lying between them. The germline gives CDR1 SEHNR, CDR2 FQNEAQ (reference sequence). The CDR3 DNA reads as TGTGCCAGCAGCTCCCAGGGTTACGAGCAGTACTTC. It yields the protein CASSSQGYEQYF.

CDR3 protein: CASRNTGRNEQYF. The CDR3 DNA is TGTGCCAGCAGGAACACAGGGAGAAACGAGCAGTACTTC. The V and J genes are TRBV14 and TRBJ2-7; D may be TRBD1 (6 bases). Germline V gene data show CDR1 as SGHDN and CDR2 as FVKESK. The CDR3 runs to 13 residues. Deletions cut 6 bases from V and 5 bases from J, with 14 bases between.

The chain has TRBV15 and TRBJ1-6, with a tentative D call TRBD1 (6 bases). Germline lookup yields CDR1 LNHNV and CDR2 YYDKDF (reference sequence). Trimming cost V 1 base and J 7 bases, with 11 bases left between them. The CDR3 totals 15 residues. The CDR3 sequence is CATSRARQENSPLHF. The CDR3 bases are TGTGCCACCAGCAGAGCTCGACAGGAAAATTCACCCCTCCACTTT. The variable domain in full, with the rest retrieved from reference TRBV15 and TRBJ1-6, is DAMVIQNPRYQVTQFGKPVTLSCSQTLNHNVMYWYQQKSSQAPKLLFHYYDKDFNNEADTPDNFQSRRPNTSFCFLDIRSPGLGDTAMYLCATSRARQENSPLHFGNGTRLTVT.

The chain carries TRBV30 and TRBJ1-3; no clear D gene. The CDR3 runs 11 residues. Trimming pared 5 bases from V and 4 bases from J, leaving 6 bases between. The germline V gene encodes CDR1 GTSNPN and CDR2 SVGIG (reference sequence). CDR3 in amino acids: CAWGIGNTIYF. In DNA form, the CDR3 reads TGTGCCTGGGGTATCGGAAACACCATATATTTT.

The rearrangement links TRBV28 to TRBJ2-2, with 9 bases fitting TRBD1. The CDR3 is made up of 17 amino acids. Germline trimming cut 6 bases from V and 5 bases from J; bases unmatched to any gene: 13. The germline V gene encodes CDR1 MDHEN and CDR2 SYDVKM. CDR3 amino acids: CASRPQGARWRTGELFF. DNA of the CDR3: TGTGCCAGCAGACCACAGGGGGCTCGGTGGAGGACCGGGGAGCTGTTTTTT.

The chain employs TRBV11-2 and TRBJ2-3, with D possibly TRBD2 on 7 matching bases. V was cut by 1 base and J by 6 bases, with 14 bases left in between. This CDR3 has 15 residues. The V gene's germline CDR1 is SGHAT and CDR2 FQNNGV. The CDR3, as DNA: TGTGCCAGCAGCTTAGGTAGTAGGGGGGGTGATACGCAGTATTTT. Translation gives CASSLGSRGGDTQYF.

The chain links TRBV28 to TRBJ1-1; perhaps TRBD1 as D (6 bases). Between the trimmed V and J ends, which lost 7 bases and 5 bases, there was a span of 20 bases. Germline CDR1 reads MDHEN; CDR2 reads SYDVKM. This CDR3 comprises 15 residues. In nucleotides, the CDR3 is TGTGCCAGCACCCAAAGGGGGGGGCGGTATACTGAAGCTTTCTTT. It is translated as CASTQRGGRYTEAFF. Full variable domain (outside the CDR3, taken from reference TRBV28 and TRBJ1-1): DVKVTQSSRYLVKRTGEKVFLECVQDMDHENMFWYRQDPGLGLRLIYFSYDVKMKEKGDIPEGYSVSREKKERFSLILESASTNQTSMYLCASTQRGGRYTEAFFGQGTRLTVV.

The rearrangement uses TRBV5-1 and TRBJ2-3, with 13 bases matching TRBD2. CDR3 length: 16 residues. V was clipped by 4 bases and J by 2 bases; unmatched bases: 4. Germline assignment: CDR1 SGHRS and CDR2 YFSETQ. CDR3 DNA sequence: TGCGCCAGCAGCATCGGGACTAGCGGGAACACAGATACGCAGTATTTT. Protein: CASSIGTSGNTDTQYF. The full variable domain, its missing parts supplied by reference TRBV5-1 and TRBJ2-3, is KAGVTQTPRYLIKTRGQQVTLSCSPISGHRSVSWYQQTPGQGLQFLFEYFSETQRNKGNFPGRFSGRQFSNSRSEMNVSTLELGDSALYLCASSIGTSGNTDTQYFGPGTRLTVL.

The chain is built from TRBV6-6 and TRBJ2-2; TRBD1 matches at 10 bases. This CDR3 comprises 16 residues. J was trimmed by 5 bases and V by 2 bases; bases with no gene match: 5. CDR1 and CDR2 (germline): MNHNY, SVGAGI (reference sequence). The CDR3 DNA reads TGTGCCAGCAGTTACCCGACAGGGGGCCGTACCGGGGAGCTGTTTTTT. This sequence encodes CASSYPTGGRTGELFF.

This clone qualifies as medium-sized. The chain carries TRBV7-2 and TRBJ1-1, with TRBD1 identical over 10 bases. This CDR3 contains 15 residues. From germline, CDR1 is SGHTA and CDR2 FQGNSA. The V segment lost 5 bases and the J segment 4 bases; nucleotides outside the gene matches: 7. The CDR3 region has the DNA TGTGCCAGCAGCACAAGGACAGGGGGAAGCACTGAAGCTTTCTTT. Protein product: CASSTRTGGSTEAFF.